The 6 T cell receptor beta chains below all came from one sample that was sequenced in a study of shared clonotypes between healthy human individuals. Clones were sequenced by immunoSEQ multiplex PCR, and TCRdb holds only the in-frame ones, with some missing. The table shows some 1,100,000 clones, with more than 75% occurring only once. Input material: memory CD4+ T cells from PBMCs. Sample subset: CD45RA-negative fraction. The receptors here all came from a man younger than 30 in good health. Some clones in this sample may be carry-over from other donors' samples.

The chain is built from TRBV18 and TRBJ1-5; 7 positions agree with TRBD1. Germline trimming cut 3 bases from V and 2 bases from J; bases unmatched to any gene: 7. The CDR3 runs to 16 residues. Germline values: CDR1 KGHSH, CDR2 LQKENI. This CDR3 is CASSPGGGAGNQPQHF. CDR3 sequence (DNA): TGTGCCAGCTCACCCGGAGGGGGCGCGGGCAATCAGCCCCAGCATTTT.

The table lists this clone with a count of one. CDR3 coding DNA: TGTGCCAGTAGTTGGGCGTATGGCTACACCTTC. This translates into CASSWAYGYTF. The chain couples TRBV19 to TRBJ1-2; D is ambiguous. The V gene lost 5 bases and the J gene lost 5 bases, with 6 bases spanning the gap. Looked up from germline, CDR1 is LNHDA and CDR2 is SQIVND (reference sequence). The CDR3 is made up of 11 amino acids.

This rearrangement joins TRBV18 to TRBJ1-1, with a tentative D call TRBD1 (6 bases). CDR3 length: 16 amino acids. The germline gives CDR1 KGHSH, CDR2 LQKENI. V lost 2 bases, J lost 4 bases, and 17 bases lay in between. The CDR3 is CASSPGTQGLGTEAFF. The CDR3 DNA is TGTGCCAGCTCACCAGGAACTCAGGGGCTGGGCACTGAAGCTTTCTTT.

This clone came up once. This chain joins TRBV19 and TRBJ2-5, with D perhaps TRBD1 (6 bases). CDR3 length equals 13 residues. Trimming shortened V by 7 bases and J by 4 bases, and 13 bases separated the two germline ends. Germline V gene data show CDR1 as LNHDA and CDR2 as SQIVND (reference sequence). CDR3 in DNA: TGTGCCAGTACCCCCAGGGGTGGAGAGACCCAGTACTTC. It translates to CASTPRGGETQYF.

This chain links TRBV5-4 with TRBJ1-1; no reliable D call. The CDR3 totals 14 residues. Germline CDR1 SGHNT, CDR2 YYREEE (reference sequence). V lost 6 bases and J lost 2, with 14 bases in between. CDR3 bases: TGTGCCAGCACCCCCTCTACAGCAAACACTGAAGCTTTCTTT. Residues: CASTPSTANTEAFF.

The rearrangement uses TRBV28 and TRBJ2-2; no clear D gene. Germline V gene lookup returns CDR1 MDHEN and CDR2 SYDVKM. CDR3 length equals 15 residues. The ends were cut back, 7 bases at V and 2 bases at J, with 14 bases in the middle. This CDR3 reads CASTKGPINTGELFF. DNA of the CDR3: TGTGCCAGCACCAAGGGCCCCATTAACACCGGGGAGCTGTTTTTT.